The clone carrying this T cell receptor beta chain was seen only a few times. Its antigen is unknown. The data originate from a study of blood T cells in healthy people across ages. Study conclusions and caveats: The unknown donor CMV status may have confounded expanded clonotype changes. Versus aged donors, long-lived donors had higher diversity and more naive CD4+ cells. Roughly linear age-related decline in beta diversity appeared, significant by age around 36.

Each sample had at least 6.5 million PBMCs isolated. Sample-barcoded 5' priming and a J-beta primer mix drove a second PCR of roughly 7 to 11 cycles. TCRdb used MiXCR to reprocess the 5' RACE reads, holding one entry per CDR3 protein. This sample has approximately 800,000 distinct CDR3 sequences, with 58% found just once. V was clipped by 4 bases and J by 3 bases, with 9 bases between them. The CDR3 is 13 residues long. Germline loops: CDR1 LGHDT, CDR2 YNNKEL (reference sequence). Sequencing was performed on blood. V and J are TRBV3-1 and TRBJ1-2, with a tentative D call TRBD1 (6 bases). The sequence came from a man aged 30 to 39 in good health. CDR3 loop: CASSRQEDYGYTF. DNA for the CDR3: TGTGCCAGCAGCCGACAGGAAGACTATGGCTACACCTTC.